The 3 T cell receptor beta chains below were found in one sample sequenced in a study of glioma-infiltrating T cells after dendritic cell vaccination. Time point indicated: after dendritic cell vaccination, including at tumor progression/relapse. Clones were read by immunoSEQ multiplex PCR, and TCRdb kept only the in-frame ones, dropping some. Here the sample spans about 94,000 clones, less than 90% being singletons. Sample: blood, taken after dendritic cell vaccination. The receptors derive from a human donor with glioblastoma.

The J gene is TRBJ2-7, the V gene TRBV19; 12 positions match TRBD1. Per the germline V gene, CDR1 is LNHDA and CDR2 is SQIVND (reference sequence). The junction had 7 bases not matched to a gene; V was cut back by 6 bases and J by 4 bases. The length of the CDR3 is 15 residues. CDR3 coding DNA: TGTGCCAGTAGCACCGGGGACAGGGGGCGATACGAGCAGTACTTC. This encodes CASSTGDRGRYEQYF.

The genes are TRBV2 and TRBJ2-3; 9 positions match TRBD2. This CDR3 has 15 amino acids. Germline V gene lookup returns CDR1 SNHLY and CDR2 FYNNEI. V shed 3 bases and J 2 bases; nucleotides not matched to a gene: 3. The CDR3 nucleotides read TGTGCCAGCAGTGATTTAGCGGGGGTCACAGATACGCAGTATTTT. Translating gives CASSDLAGVTDTQYF.

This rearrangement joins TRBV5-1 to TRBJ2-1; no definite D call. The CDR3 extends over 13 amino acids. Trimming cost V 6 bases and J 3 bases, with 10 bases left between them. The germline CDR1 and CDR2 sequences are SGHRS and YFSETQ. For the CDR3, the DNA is TGCGCCAGCACCCTAGATAACTACAATGAGCAGTTCTTC. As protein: CASTLDNYNEQFF.